This entry lists 27 T cell receptor beta chains sequenced from one sample in a study of blood T cell repertoires in COVID-19. Data came from immunoSEQ multiplex PCR; TCRdb stores just in-frame clones and leaves some out. Here the sample spans under 200,000 clones, roughly 84% being singletons. Specimen: PBMCs or T cells enriched from blood (not recorded which). The receptors derive from a woman aged 55-69 years who had recovered from COVID-19.

The V and J genes are TRBV27 and TRBJ2-7, with 13 bases lining up with TRBD2. The CDR3 is 15 amino acids. Looked up from germline, CDR1 is MNHEY and CDR2 is SMNVEV (reference sequence). J lost 4 bases, V lost 6 bases, and 6 bases had no gene match. Here the CDR3 DNA reads TGTGCCAGCAGACCAGGACTAGCGGGGGTTTACGAGCAGTACTTC. Translated: CASRPGLAGVYEQYF.

This clone was detected a few times. This rearrangement joins TRBV12-3 or TRBV12-4 to TRBJ2-2; D perhaps matches TRBD2 (5 bases). Trimming took off 3 bases at V and 10 bases at J, with 9 bases between the two ends. The CDR3 is made up of 12 amino acids. The CDR3 loop reads CASSLEDVELFF. The CDR3 DNA sequence: TGTGCCAGCAGTTTGGAGGACGTGGAGCTGTTTTTT.

The chain recombines TRBV11-2 with TRBJ2-5, with TRBD1 matching over 7 bases. The CDR3 is 13 residues long. V lost 5 bases and J lost 3; bases outside the gene matches: 3. Germline CDR1 is SGHAT and CDR2 is FQNNGV. In nucleotides, the CDR3 is TGTGCCAGCAGCCGCGACAGGGAAGAGACCCAGTACTTC. Translated: CASSRDREETQYF.

The sample holds one count of this clone. This chain links TRBV28 with TRBJ2-5; TRBD2 matches 15 bases. The CDR3 consists of 19 residues. The V gene end was trimmed by 1 base and the J gene end by 4 bases; junction bases not matched to a gene: 10. Per germline, CDR1 MDHEN and CDR2 SYDVKM. CDR3 residues: CASSLSLTGTSGGPETQYF. CDR3 nucleotides: TGTGCCAGCAGTTTATCCCTTACTGGGACTAGCGGGGGGCCAGAGACCCAGTACTTC.

The chain uses TRBV2 and TRBJ2-4; the D gene is possibly TRBD1 (6 bases). The germline CDR1 and CDR2 sequences are SNHLY and FYNNEI. V lost 8 bases, J lost 0 bases, and 11 bases lay in between. The CDR3 sequence is 14 residues long. The CDR3, as DNA: TGTGCCAGCTCTTCCAGGGGAGCCAAAAACATTCAGTACTTC. Protein product: CASSSRGAKNIQYF. The complete variable domain, with remaining parts taken from reference TRBV2 and TRBJ2-4, reads EPEVTQTPSHQVTQMGQEVILRCVPISNHLYFYWYRQILGQKVEFLVSFYNNEISEKSEIFDDQFSVERPDGSNFTLKIRSTKLEDSAMYFCASSSRGAKNIQYFGAGTRLSVL.

The rearrangement uses TRBV9 and TRBJ2-7; 10 positions match TRBD2. J lost 6 bases, V lost 1 base, and 10 bases had no gene match. Germline CDR1 is SGDLS and CDR2 is YYNGEE. The CDR3 is made up of 16 amino acids. The CDR3 sequence is CASSVRPLAGESEQYF. CDR3 in DNA: TGTGCCAGCAGCGTACGTCCGCTAGCGGGGGAAAGCGAGCAGTACTTC.

This sequence joins TRBV9 and TRBJ2-7; TRBD2 might be the D (5 bases). The V end was cut by 7 bases, the J end by 3 bases, with 17 bases between. The CDR3 contains 14 residues. CDR1 SGDLS and CDR2 YYNGEE come from the germline V gene. The DNA for the CDR3 is TGTGCCAGCGGGGAGAGCGGAACAAGCTACGAGCAGTACTTC. It codes for CASGESGTSYEQYF.

This chain joins TRBV4-1 and TRBJ2-2; D might be TRBD1 (6 bases). The CDR3 extends over 15 amino acids. Germline V gene sequence: CDR1 MGHRA, CDR2 YSYEKL. V was pared by 1 base and J by 7 bases, with 13 bases between. Here the CDR3 DNA reads TGCGCCAGCAGCCAAGGTCAGGGGAGAGACGGGGAGCTGTTTTTT. Its translation is CASSQGQGRDGELFF.

The chain recombines TRBV11-2 with TRBJ2-7; possible D gene TRBD2, 5 bases. CDR1 is SGHAT, CDR2 FQNNGV, per germline. This CDR3 is built from 15 residues. Between the trimmed V and J ends, which lost 0 bases and 2 bases, there was a span of 11 bases. CDR3 sequence reads: CASSLEGAAPYEQYF. DNA of the CDR3: TGTGCCAGCAGCTTAGAAGGAGCGGCGCCCTACGAGCAGTACTTC.

V and J are TRBV2 and TRBJ1-4; the D gene is possibly TRBD1 (6 bases). CDR1 is SNHLY, CDR2 FYNNEI, per germline. Trimming shortened V by 5 bases and J by 2 bases, and 12 bases separated the two germline ends. The CDR3 runs to 15 residues. CDR3 DNA sequence: TGTGCCAGCAGTACAGGGTCGGAGACTAATGAAAAACTGTTTTTT. Residues: CASSTGSETNEKLFF. The variable domain in full, with the rest retrieved from reference TRBV2 and TRBJ1-4, is EPEVTQTPSHQVTQMGQEVILRCVPISNHLYFYWYRQILGQKVEFLVSFYNNEISEKSEIFDDQFSVERPDGSNFTLKIRSTKLEDSAMYFCASSTGSETNEKLFFGSGTQLSVL.

The J gene is TRBJ2-3, the V gene TRBV10-3; 7 nucleotides match TRBD2. Germline CDR1 is ENHRY and CDR2 is SYGVKD. The CDR3 totals 17 residues. With V trimmed by 8 bases and J by 0 bases, 14 bases remained unmatched. CDR3 DNA: TGTGCCATCTCAGGGCGCGGGGGTTCCCCTAGCACAGATACGCAGTATTTT. It encodes CAISGRGGSPSTDTQYF.

This clone was detected only a few times. The chain recombines TRBV7-9 with TRBJ2-2; D is undetermined. This CDR3 is 13 amino acids long. CDR1 is SEHNR, CDR2 FQNEAQ, per germline (reference sequence). Trimming removed 5 bases at V and 4 bases at J, with 8 bases between. The CDR3: CASSLGITGELFF. In nucleotides, the CDR3 is TGTGCCAGCAGCCTCGGTATCACCGGGGAGCTGTTTTTT.

J is TRBJ2-2 and V is TRBV9; 9 positions agree with TRBD2. V was pared by 0 bases and J by 3 bases, with 9 bases of the junction left unmatched. From germline, CDR1 is SGDLS and CDR2 YYNGEE. This CDR3 is built from 18 residues. This CDR3 is CASSVAPAGGLDTGELFF. The CDR3 DNA reads as TGTGCCAGCAGCGTAGCCCCAGCGGGGGGTCTCGACACCGGGGAGCTGTTTTTT.

The gene calls are TRBV27 and TRBJ2-7; TRBD1 is a possible D gene (5 bases). This CDR3 has 13 amino acids. Germline CDR1 MNHEY, CDR2 SMNVEV (reference sequence). With 8 bases removed from V and 9 bases from J, the gap between germline ends came to 20 bases. The CDR3 sequence is CASGRQYDLGQYF. The CDR3 DNA follows: TGTGCCAGCGGGCGACAGTATGATCTCGGGCAGTACTTC.

The chain uses TRBV3-1 (or the pseudogene TRBV3-2) and TRBJ2-5; TRBD1 matches at 7 bases. The V and J ends lost 4 bases and 1 base, in that order; junction bases with no gene match: 6. Looked up from germline, CDR1 is LGHDT and CDR2 is YNNKEL (reference sequence). The CDR3 consists of 15 residues. The chain's CDR3 is CASSPWGQPQETQYF. DNA for the CDR3: TGTGCCAGCAGCCCCTGGGGACAGCCCCAAGAGACCCAGTACTTC.

This clone was seen just once. The chain has TRBV5-1 and TRBJ2-5; 8 nucleotides line up with TRBD2. CDR1 and CDR2 from the germline V gene are SGHRS and YFSETQ. The CDR3 is made up of 16 amino acids. With V trimmed by 2 bases and J by 2 bases, 8 bases remained unmatched. CDR3 protein: CASSFGAGGPQETQYF. In DNA, the CDR3 is TGCGCCAGCAGCTTTGGGGCGGGAGGCCCACAAGAGACCCAGTACTTC.

The chain couples TRBV2 to TRBJ1-2; D is undetermined. Germline loops: CDR1 SNHLY, CDR2 FYNNEI. The CDR3 spans 11 residues. Trimming took 6 bases from V and 4 from J, leaving 6 bases between them. The CDR3 DNA is TGTGCCAGCAGGCGGGCCTATGGCTACACCTTC. The encoded protein is CASRRAYGYTF. The full variable domain, with the rest looked up from reference TRBV2 and TRBJ1-2, is EPEVTQTPSHQVTQMGQEVILRCVPISNHLYFYWYRQILGQKVEFLVSFYNNEISEKSEIFDDQFSVERPDGSNFTLKIRSTKLEDSAMYFCASRRAYGYTFGSGTRLTVV.

This clone has at least ten counts. This chain joins TRBV27 and TRBJ1-1; D is ambiguous. The CDR3 is made up of 16 amino acids. V lost 6 bases and J 0 bases, leaving 17 bases between the germline ends. Germline V gene data show CDR1 as MNHEY and CDR2 as SMNVEV (reference sequence). The DNA of the CDR3 is TGTGCCAGCAGAGCCTTATGGACCGGGGTGAACACTGAAGCTTTCTTT. Translated, it gives CASRALWTGVNTEAFF.

This clone appeared once. The rearrangement links TRBV4-2 to TRBJ2-6; TRBD1 is a possible D gene (5 bases). The CDR3 totals 17 residues. The germline V and J ends were trimmed by 0 bases and 0 bases, with 9 bases remaining between them. Germline CDR1 is LGHNA and CDR2 is YNFKEQ. CDR3 amino acids: CASSQDKGDSGANVLTF. The DNA of the CDR3 is TGTGCCAGCAGCCAAGATAAAGGGGACTCTGGGGCCAACGTCCTGACTTTC.

The chain combines TRBV6-2 or TRBV6-3 with TRBJ2-1, with 11 bases aligning to TRBD2. CDR3 size: 16 residues. CDR1 MNHEY and CDR2 SVGEGT come from the germline V gene. With V trimmed by 5 bases and J by 4 bases, 7 bases remained unmatched. The CDR3 DNA sequence: TGTGCCAGCAGTGCGTCCGGGACTAGCGGATACAATGAGCAGTTCTTC. This translates into CASSASGTSGYNEQFF.

This chain links TRBV5-1 with TRBJ2-5, with 7 bases lining up with TRBD1. After removal of 0 bases from V and 2 bases from J, the junction contained 1 base not matched to a gene. Germline V gene lookup returns CDR1 SGHRS and CDR2 YFSETQ. The CDR3 totals 14 residues. The CDR3 nucleotides read TGCGCCAGCAGCTTGGGGGGACAGCAAGAGACCCAGTACTTC. This translates into CASSLGGQQETQYF.

V usage is TRBV5-1 and J usage is TRBJ2-1, with TRBD1 matching 11 bases. V dropped 0 bases and J dropped 8; count of bases not matched to a gene: 10. CDR1 is SGHRS and CDR2 is YFSETQ in the germline V gene. The CDR3 covers 17 residues. CDR3 residues: CASSLGAGTGGTDEQFF. DNA of the CDR3: TGCGCCAGCAGCTTGGGGGCCGGGACAGGGGGTACTGATGAGCAGTTCTTC.

The chain is built from TRBV2 and TRBJ2-3, with a weak D call TRBD1 (5 bases). There are 15 residues in the CDR3. V lost 4 bases and J 2 bases, leaving 13 bases between the germline ends. CDR1 is SNHLY and CDR2 is FYNNEI in the germline V gene. The CDR3 nucleotides read TGTGCCAGCAGTGCAGGGCCGCGTTTCACAGATACGCAGTATTTT. Its protein product is CASSAGPRFTDTQYF.

The rearrangement links TRBV5-6 to TRBJ1-2; 8 nucleotides line up with TRBD1. V lost 2 bases and J lost 4; bases outside the gene matches: 4. Germline CDR1 reads SGHDT; CDR2 reads YYEEEE. The CDR3 is 14 amino acids. The CDR3 region has the DNA TGTGCCAGCAGCTTCCAGGGGGCTTCCTATGGCTACACCTTC. This translates into CASSFQGASYGYTF.

V is TRBV28 and J is TRBJ2-6; no definite D call. This CDR3 is built from 17 residues. From germline, CDR1 is MDHEN and CDR2 SYDVKM. Trimming removed 4 bases at V and 0 bases at J, with 13 bases between. The CDR3 DNA is TGTGCCAGCAGTTATCGTCAGTCTCCCTCTGGGGCCAACGTCCTGACTTTC. This gives the protein CASSYRQSPSGANVLTF. The variable domain in full, completed from reference TRBV28 and TRBJ2-6, reads DVKVTQSSRYLVKRTGEKVFLECVQDMDHENMFWYRQDPGLGLRLIYFSYDVKMKEKGDIPEGYSVSREKKERFSLILESASTNQTSMYLCASSYRQSPSGANVLTFGAGSRLTVL.

The V gene is TRBV5-1, the J gene TRBJ2-1; TRBD2 agrees at 9 bases. Germline trimming cut 7 bases from V and 1 base from J; bases unmatched to any gene: 9. Per the germline V gene, CDR1 is SGHRS and CDR2 is YFSETQ. The CDR3 is made up of 16 amino acids. This CDR3 reads CASAEAGGRSYNEQFF. The DNA of the CDR3 is TGCGCCAGCGCAGAGGCGGGGGGGCGGTCCTACAATGAGCAGTTCTTC.

J is TRBJ1-2 and V is TRBV10-3, with TRBD1 matching over 10 bases. The germline CDR1 and CDR2 sequences are ENHRY and SYGVKD. The CDR3 has 15 amino acids. V lost 2 bases, J lost 5 bases, and 5 bases stayed unmatched. The CDR3 reads CAISEPGQGVYGYTF. The DNA for the CDR3 is TGTGCCATCAGTGAGCCCGGACAGGGGGTGTATGGCTACACCTTC.